This paragraph covers one T cell receptor (beta chain) sequence. Its antigen is unknown. The assay was immunoSEQ multiplex PCR, and TCRdb's table has in-frame clones only and misses some. The profile shows under 75,000 clones, less than 95% of them singletons. Germline V CDR1 and CDR2: MNHEY, SVGAGI. Deletions cut 3 bases from V and 4 bases from J, with 13 bases between. CDR3 length: 16 amino acids. The sample originates from a study of lymphopenia after photon versus proton radiotherapy. Study-wide results and limits: A bigger post-nadir fall in TCR diversity correlated inversely with survival time in deceased patients. Oligoclonal CD8+ Temra expansion after nadir drove photon patients' diversity drop.

The receptor's source is a woman aged 40 to 50 with cholangiocarcinoma. This chain links TRBV6-5 with TRBJ2-6; D might be TRBD1 (6 bases). Sample: peripheral blood, taken from a patient treated with photon-based radiotherapy. CDR3 nucleotide sequence: TGTGCCAGCAGTTATGATCAGGGGACGGGGGCCAACGTCCTGACTTTC. Encoded protein: CASSYDQGTGANVLTF.